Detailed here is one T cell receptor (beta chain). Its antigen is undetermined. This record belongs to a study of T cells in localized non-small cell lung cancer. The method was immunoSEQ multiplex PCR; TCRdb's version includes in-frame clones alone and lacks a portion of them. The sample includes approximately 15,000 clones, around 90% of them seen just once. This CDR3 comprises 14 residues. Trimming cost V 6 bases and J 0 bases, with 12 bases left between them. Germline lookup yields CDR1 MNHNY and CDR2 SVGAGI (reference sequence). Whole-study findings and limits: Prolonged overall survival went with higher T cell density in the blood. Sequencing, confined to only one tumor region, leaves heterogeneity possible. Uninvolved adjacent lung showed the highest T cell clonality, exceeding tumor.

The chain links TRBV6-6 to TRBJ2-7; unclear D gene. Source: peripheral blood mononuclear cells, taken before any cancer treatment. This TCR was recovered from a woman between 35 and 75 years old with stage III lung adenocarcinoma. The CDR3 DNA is TGTGCCAGCAGCGAGGAGCTTTTCTCCTACGAGCAGTACTTC. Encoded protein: CASSEELFSYEQYF.